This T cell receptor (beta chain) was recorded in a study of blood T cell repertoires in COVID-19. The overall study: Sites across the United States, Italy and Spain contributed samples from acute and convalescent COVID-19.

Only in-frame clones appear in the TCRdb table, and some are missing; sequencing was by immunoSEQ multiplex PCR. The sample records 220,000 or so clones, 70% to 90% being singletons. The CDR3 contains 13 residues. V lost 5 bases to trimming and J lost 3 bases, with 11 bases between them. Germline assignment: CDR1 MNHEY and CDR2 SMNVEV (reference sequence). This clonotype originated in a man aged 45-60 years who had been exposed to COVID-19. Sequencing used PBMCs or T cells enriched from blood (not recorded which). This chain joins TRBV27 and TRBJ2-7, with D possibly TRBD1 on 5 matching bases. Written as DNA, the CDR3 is TGTGCCAGCAGTCTGACAGCCTTCTACGAGCAGTACTTC. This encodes CASSLTAFYEQYF.